The present TCR beta chain was sequenced within a study of cytomegalovirus exposure and HLA in healthy donors listed by TCRdb under 2017. Regarding the study in general: An earlier analysis of under 600 of the donors reported about 250 Gb of sequence data and more than 90 million unique TCR beta sequences from around 200 million T cells. An earlier analysis of some 600 of the donors applied high-throughput TCR beta sequencing to assess whether each TCR beta V gene segment acted as functional or pseudogenic. Every discovery cohort repertoire had been produced on one sequencing platform. The study aimed to test whether signatures of past pathogen exposure could be identified by cataloging public T cell receptors. Because of strong linkage in the cohort, five DR-DQ haplotypes were treated as single units for association and clustering. The later analysis used no new phenotypic data to find candidate immune exposures, relying instead on TCR beta sequences and their occurrence across donors. Class I and class II HLA loci were covered by the typing at four-digit resolution. A later analysis re-examined previously published TCR beta repertoires from about 670 donors and added high-resolution HLA genotyping to investigate patterns of TCR occurrence. Donor age, sex, ethnicity and CMV serostatus were compiled together with the repertoire data. The number of donors typed differed by locus, with about 629-630 for A, B, C, DRB1 and DQB1, 522 for DQA1, 600 to 610 for DPA1, and around 430 for DPB1. On average, approximately 250,000 unique TCR beta nucleotide sequences were sequenced per donor among 398 genotyped donors of the cohort, with approximately 18% of those sequences being non-productive. Using immunosequencing, the study profiled T cell repertoires from about 610 subjects and related those repertoires to cytomegalovirus serostatus. In addition to the first cohort of roughly 670 subjects, a separate validation cohort of 120 different subjects was used. Roughly 300 gigabases of sequencing data and approximately 93 million unique TCR sequences were included in an early release covering 550 to 800 HLA-typed donors. Of the approximately 400 genotyped donors, around 81% fell in the genetic ancestry cluster associated with self-reported Caucasian donors. Genome-wide SNP genotypes for about 60% of the 666 donors were used in a later genetic analysis, which treated that subset as a discovery cohort. The study combined high-throughput TCR immunosequencing, statistical association of individual TCRs with disease status, and machine learning to predict cytomegalovirus infection status. Broad study findings and their caveats: A later analysis found that HLA-associated TCR beta chains were more clonally expanded and had lower generation probabilities than equally common non-associated chains. Across donors, most TCR sequences were observed very rarely, whereas some public TCRs were present in many individuals. A later analysis reported that several top co-occurrence clusters appeared linked to parvovirus B19, influenza, CMV and Epstein-Barr virus. Correlated functional status among segregating V segments might reflect linkage disequilibrium, but an unknown experimental factor could not be ruled out. A few of the identified cytomegalovirus-associated TCR beta chains were confirmed in vitro to be specific for cytomegalovirus antigens. A further reported finding was that TCR beta sequences accurately predicted the HLA-A and HLA-B alleles for most subjects in the first cohort. CMV serostatus was the only immune exposure information available for the cohort. A later genetic analysis reported fewer N-insertions in productive TCRs among donors in an Asian-associated ancestry cluster than the roughly 700-donor mean. Presence/absence analyses assumed roughly uniform sequencing depth across donors, an assumption that may not hold. In a later analysis, the rate of TCR association differed among HLA loci, with DRB1 alleles having the most associated TCRs and HLA-C alleles having the fewest. Because the 87-base-pair reads could not distinguish some IMGT-functional V segments, including TRBV6-2 and TRBV6-3, those segments were excluded. In a later genetic analysis, a missense DCLRE1C variant was associated with V-gene and J-gene trimming of TCR beta chains, and the association was replicated in an independent cohort. Strong co-occurrence of HLA alleles, especially DR and DQ, made assigning TCR associations to individual alleles difficult. Because some donors lacked HLA typing at each locus, the association tests relied only on the typed subset. In both the original and validation cohorts, the classifier was reported to diagnose cytomegalovirus status with high specificity and sensitivity. In this cohort, only TCR beta chains were sequenced, and detectable features were limited by the absence of alpha or paired-chain data. About 17 rarely observed V segments, including chromosome 9 orphons, were excluded from the earlier analysis of just under 600 of the donors because counts were too low. Broadly in line with IMGT annotations, most TCR beta V segments showed up in productive rearrangements about 90% or about 30% of the time in an earlier analysis of 587 of the donors. According to the authors, the approach could potentially be generalized to other disease states and immunological phenotypes. A total of around 150 TCR beta chains were listed by the study as associated with cytomegalovirus. Specific HLA alleles were associated with some 15,000 TCR beta sequences at a false discovery rate of 0.05 in a later analysis. A cluster of highly shared sequence variants was judged likely to represent a technical artifact of the sequencing pipeline. Most CMV-associated TCR beta chains appeared to be HLA-restricted in a later analysis, and the HLA associations seemed to be driven largely by CMV exposure.

Library method: the immunoSEQ multiplex PCR assay. The multiplex PCR relied on a mix of 60 forward primers for TCR Vbeta segments and 13 reverse primers for TCR Jbeta segments. The CDR3 region of rearranged TCR beta genes was amplified from genomic DNA with a multiplex PCR assay. On the Illumina HiSeq System, the amplified TCR beta libraries were sequenced as 87-base-pair reads. The authors' analysis ran thus. A later analysis counted about 82 million unique TCR beta chains across the 600 to 850 repertoires, and 10 million to 12 million of these chains were shared by at least two donors. A nearest-neighbor algorithm error-corrected the raw reads and collapsed the reads into unique sequences, merging closely related sequences to remove PCR and sequencing errors. CDR3 sequences were aligned to IMGT reference sequences to assign V, D and J gene segments. For a sequence to be retained, a match of at least six nucleotides was required to both a V gene segment and a J gene segment. Rearrangements were classified as productive when the CDR3 lacked stop codons and remained in frame with V and J, and all other rearrangements were classified as non-productive. CDR3 was defined according to IMGT convention as the region running from the second conserved V-encoded cysteine to the conserved J-encoded phenylalanine. The earlier analysis of more than 450 of the donors excluded sequences that lacked an unambiguous match to a single V gene segment. An earlier analysis of a few hundred of the donors classified V segments as functional when productive rearrangements were above 56.7% and as segregating when the standard deviation between donors was above 5%. To diagnose cytomegalovirus status from the catalog of TCR beta chain sequences, a statistical classification framework was built. In a later analysis, TCR nucleotide sequences were compared against IMGT/GENE-DB human TR gene sequences so that V and J genes could be assigned. The TCRdist pipeline was used in a later analysis to assign CDR3 sequences and most-parsimonious VDJ recombination scenarios. A later analysis defined each TCR beta chain by its CDR3 amino acid sequence plus V-gene family, and excluded reads lacking a unique V-gene family. As a way to deal with suspected cross-contamination and a sequencing artifact, a later analysis dropped 640 or so nucleotide sequences that were highly shared and had low generation probability. In a later analysis, a clonal expansion index for each public chain was calculated from normalized within-repertoire ranks of inferred template counts. A later analysis computed generation probabilities with a VDJ recombination model fitted to out-of-frame rearrangements, and checked the results against IGoR. A later analysis scored TCR-TCR, TCR-HLA and TCR-CMV co-occurrence with hypergeometric tests, applying a repertoire-size bias correction to TCR pairs. To estimate false discovery rates, a later analysis permuted the HLA or CMV assignments 20 times. In a later analysis, co-occurring TCRs were grouped using DBSCAN, with TCRdist sequence similarity added in when clustering inside HLA-allele-positive subsets. Co-occurrence clustering excluded repertoires with fewer than 30,000 or more than 120,000 public chains, plus five with anomalous nucleotide sharing. TCRdb retrieved this table from immuneACCESS and kept in-frame rearrangements only. Not all clones are present; in checked studies, unresolved V genes account for under half, and no reason is known for the remainder. V and J calls and clone size are given by that table; D and trimming were obtained from the DNA. For this sample the table gives over 150,000 clones, of which roughly 78% were detected only once. Under 15% of the sample goes to the ten largest clones.

The germline V gene gives CDR1 as SGHRS and CDR2 as YFSETQ. For this chain, trimming is 0 bases at the V end and 4 bases at the J end, and the number of junction bases without a gene match is 4. Its CDR3 holds 15 amino acids, cysteine through phenylalanine. The kept DNA is CDR3 alone, 45 bases in frame from the first base. The cohort consisted of 600 or so healthy bone marrow donors. All cohort members were sampled while nominally healthy, although unrecorded immune exposures were likely present. The donor tested CMV seropositive and was one of the 289 seropositive cohort members. A peripheral blood sample was provided by each donor, and peripheral blood mononuclear cells were used for TCR beta sequencing. Genomic DNA was extracted from the blood cell samples with the Qiagen DNeasy Blood Extraction Kit. This clone was observed once. Its specific antigen is unknown. Base quality data are lacking; no much larger clone is found one base away.

The sequenced material came from PBMCs. The sequence is built from TRBV5-1 and TRBJ1-1, and 9 bases in between align with TRBD1. The source of this sequence is a woman aged 50 to 60 in good health and CMV-seropositive. The sequenced DNA: TGCGCCAGCAGCTTGGCTAGGGGACAGGGCACTGAAGCTTTCTTT. The encoded protein is CASSLARGQGTEAFF.